These 27 T cell receptor beta chains were all obtained from the same sample, sequenced in a study of Graves' ophthalmopathy and Graves' hyperthyroidism. Amplification from RNA transcripts yielded the TCR beta CDR3 regions. An initial RT-PCR round employing HTBI primers preceded a second-round multiplex PCR. TCRdb recomputed calls from the multiplex PCR reads with MiXCR, one row per CDR3 protein. The table has 600,000 to 700,000 distinct CDR3 sequences, more than 40% seen once; the top ten hold 3.3%. Sequenced: peripheral blood. The receptor set was obtained from an adult man with Graves' ophthalmopathy.

This clonotype was recorded once. The chain uses TRBV29-1 and TRBJ1-3, with D uncertain. The CDR3 consists of 12 residues. CDR1 SQVTM and CDR2 ANQGSEA come from the germline V gene. Deletions cut 7 bases from V and 0 bases from J, with 7 bases between. The CDR3 region is CSGTNSGNTIYF. The CDR3 DNA is TGCAGCGGCACTAACTCTGGAAACACCATATATTTT.

The V gene is TRBV24-1, the J gene TRBJ1-5; 7 nucleotides line up with TRBD1. Germline CDR1 reads KGHDR; CDR2 reads SFDVKD. V was clipped by 6 bases and J by 11 bases; unmatched bases: 12. The length of the CDR3 is 14 residues. CDR3 in amino acids: CATSPPTGQETQHF. CDR3 DNA sequence: TGTGCCACCAGTCCGCCGACAGGGCAAGAGACCCAGCATTTT.

There are many counts of this clonotype. The V gene is TRBV10-3, the J gene TRBJ1-1; no clear D. CDR1 is ENHRY, CDR2 SYGVKD, per germline. The CDR3 spans 10 residues. Trimming removed 11 bases from V and 2 bases from J, with 6 bases in between. The CDR3 DNA is TGTGCCGTTGGAAACACTGAAGCTTTCTTT. It yields the protein CAVGNTEAFF.

The chain uses TRBV7-9 and TRBJ1-5; weak D call: TRBD1 (5 bases). V lost 4 bases to trimming and J lost 12 bases, with 19 bases between them. Germline V lookup: CDR1 SEHNR, CDR2 FQNEAQ (reference sequence). The CDR3 spans 14 residues. The CDR3: CASSWGTSGRLQHF. The CDR3 DNA reads as TGTGCCAGCAGCTGGGGGACTAGCGGGAGGCTCCAGCATTTT.

This clonotype was detected many times. V and J are TRBV6-5 and TRBJ1-2; D unclear. V lost 10 bases and J lost 6, with 12 bases in between. Germline-derived CDR1 and CDR2 are MNHEY and SVGAGI. CDR3 length: 11 residues. The CDR3 nucleotides read TGTGCCACCCAGGCTTGGGATGGCTACACCTTC. Protein sequence: CATQAWDGYTF.

This clonotype was picked up one time. A much larger clone lies one base from this, so it may be a read error. The rearrangement joins TRBV11-2 to TRBJ1-1; D uncertain. Germline V gene data show CDR1 as SGHAT and CDR2 as FQNNGV. The V gene lost 0 bases and the J gene lost 3 bases, with 17 bases spanning the gap. This CDR3 contains 17 residues. The CDR3 here is CASSLEQTVYMYTEAFF. The CDR3, as DNA: TGTGCCAGCAGCTTAGAACAGACGGTCTACATGTACACTGAAGCTTTCTTT.

The CDR3 is CASSPGVLGSGETQYF. As DNA, the CDR3 is TGCGCCAGCAGCCCGGGGGTGCTCGGTAGCGGGGAGACCCAGTACTTC. The chain has TRBV4-1 and TRBJ2-5, with TRBD2 matching 7 bases. Germline CDR1 reads MGHRA; CDR2 reads YSYEKL. The CDR3 covers 16 residues. Unmatched junction bases numbered 13, after V lost 4 bases and J lost 5 bases.

Many counts were recorded for this clonotype. The genes are TRBV7-8 and TRBJ2-7; 9 positions agree with TRBD1. This CDR3 contains 14 residues. V lost 5 bases and J lost 3; bases outside the gene matches: 5. Per germline, CDR1 SGHVS and CDR2 FQNEAQ. The CDR3 loop reads CASSPRDRVYEQYF. CDR3 bases: TGTGCCAGCAGCCCCCGGGACAGGGTCTACGAGCAGTACTTC.

V is TRBV6-5 and J is TRBJ2-5; 9 positions match TRBD2. The J segment lost 5 bases and the V segment lost 5 bases, leaving 15 bases of the junction unmatched. Germline V gene sequence: CDR1 MNHEY, CDR2 SVGAGI. CDR3 length: 17 amino acids. The CDR3 DNA is TGTGCCAGCAGTGAGACCGCAGCGGGGGGTGTGGAGGAGACCCAGTACTTC. It codes for CASSETAAGGVEETQYF.

V gene TRBV27 combines with J gene TRBJ2-5; D is unclear. The CDR3 sequence is 14 residues long. With 6 bases removed from V and 3 bases from J, the gap between germline ends came to 14 bases. CDR1 is MNHEY, CDR2 SMNVEV, per germline (reference sequence). This CDR3 is CASSQGYFKETQYF. CDR3 in DNA: TGTGCCAGCAGCCAAGGGTACTTCAAAGAGACCCAGTACTTC.

A few counts support this clonotype. J is TRBJ1-1 and V is TRBV19; D may be TRBD1 (5 bases). The germline V gene encodes CDR1 LNHDA and CDR2 SQIVND (reference sequence). The germline V and J ends were trimmed by 2 bases and 1 base, with 11 bases remaining between them. The CDR3 is made up of 15 amino acids. The CDR3 loop reads CASSIPPGGNTEAFF. The CDR3 nucleotides are TGTGCCAGTAGTATACCCCCCGGGGGGAACACTGAAGCTTTCTTT. Together with reference TRBV19 and TRBJ1-1, the CDR3 gives the full variable domain: DGGITQSPKYLFRKEGQNVTLSCEQNLNHDAMYWYRQDPGQGLRLIYYSQIVNDFQKGDIAEGYSVSREKKESFPLTVTSAQKNPTAFYLCASSIPPGGNTEAFFGQGTRLTVV.

This clonotype appeared a few times. J is TRBJ1-5 and V is TRBV6-5; D is unclear. Germline CDR1 is MNHEY and CDR2 is SVGAGI. V lost 7 bases, J lost 0 bases, and 13 bases lay in between. The length of the CDR3 is 15 residues. The CDR3 sequence is CASTPNGFSNQPQHF. The CDR3 coding sequence is TGTGCCAGCACCCCGAATGGGTTTAGCAATCAGCCCCAGCATTTT.

The chain is built from TRBV10-3 and TRBJ2-3; tentative D call: TRBD1 (7 bases). Germline CDR1 reads ENHRY; CDR2 reads SYGVKD. V gave up 2 bases and J gave up 5 bases, with 11 bases separating them. The CDR3 has 14 amino acids. CDR3 residues: CAISEARGEDTQYF. For the CDR3, the DNA is TGTGCCATCAGTGAGGCCAGGGGGGAAGATACGCAGTATTTT.

This clonotype appeared many times. This chain links TRBV10-3 with TRBJ2-5, with TRBD2 matching over 11 bases. V lost 6 bases to trimming and J lost 1 base; unmatched junction nucleotides: 7. The CDR3 consists of 16 residues. Germline V gene data show CDR1 as ENHRY and CDR2 as SYGVKD. In DNA form, the CDR3 reads TGTGCCATCAGGGACAGACTAGCGGGATCCCAAGAGACCCAGTACTTC. This codes for CAIRDRLAGSQETQYF.

This clonotype was counted a few times. The gene calls are TRBV6-2 or TRBV6-3 and TRBJ1-2; D remains unclear. Per germline, CDR1 MNHEY and CDR2 SVGEGT. Deletions cut 4 bases from V and 7 bases from J, with 19 bases between. This CDR3 is 15 amino acids long. In DNA form, the CDR3 reads TGTGCCAGCAGTTCATATTCCGGACCTCATGGTGGCTACACCTTC. Encoded protein: CASSSYSGPHGGYTF.

With regard to this clonotype: A much more abundant neighbour one base away suggests this may be a read error. The conserved phenylalanine or tryptophan normally closing the CDR3 is absent here, so this likely arose from a read error. The rearrangement joins TRBV12-3 or TRBV12-4 to TRBJ2-5, with D possibly being TRBD2 (6 bases). V gave up 6 bases and J gave up 0 bases, with 14 bases separating them. This CDR3 has 15 amino acids. The CDR3 nucleotides are TGTGCCAGCAGCGTACGGGGGACCTACCAAGAGACCCAGTACGTC. It specifies CASSVRGTYQETQYV.

This chain uses TRBV4-2 with TRBJ2-7, with TRBD2 matching 10 bases. The V gene's germline CDR1 is LGHNA and CDR2 YNFKEQ. This CDR3 region has 16 residues. The trim removed 1 base at V and 7 bases at J, leaving 10 bases unmatched. The CDR3 protein is CASSQGKASGSEEQYF. CDR3 nucleotide sequence: TGTGCCAGCAGCCAAGGGAAGGCTAGCGGGAGCGAAGAGCAGTACTTC.

This clonotype was seen more than once but under ten times. A read error may account for a junction end that differs from germline. CDR3 coding DNA: TGTGCCAATAGTATCCAGGAGCCGACGGGTCAGCCCCAGCATTTT. Translating it yields CANSIQEPTGQPQHF. This rearrangement joins TRBV19 to TRBJ1-5; D gene uncertain. The CDR3 is made up of 15 amino acids. The germline V gene has CDR1 LNHDA and CDR2 SQIVND (reference sequence).

This clonotype was seen at least ten times. V gene TRBV12-3 or TRBV12-4 combines with J gene TRBJ1-2, with 10 bases matching TRBD1. The V and J ends lost 4 bases and 4 bases, in that order; junction bases with no gene match: 6. This CDR3 region has 15 residues. In DNA, the CDR3 is TGTGCCAGCAGTTCCGACAGGGGGCGCTTCTATGGCTACACCTTC. Protein product: CASSSDRGRFYGYTF.

The chain uses TRBV7-9 and TRBJ1-2, with D possibly matching TRBD1 (5 bases). In germline, CDR1 is SEHNR, CDR2 FQNEAQ (reference sequence). This CDR3 comprises 14 residues. Trimming removed 7 bases from V and 4 bases from J, with 16 bases in between. This CDR3 is CASTGLLWGYGYTF. DNA of the CDR3: TGTGCCAGCACGGGACTCTTATGGGGCTATGGCTACACCTTC.

This clonotype was detected many times. The chain links TRBV10-3 to TRBJ2-5, with 9 bases matching TRBD1. From germline, CDR1 is ENHRY and CDR2 SYGVKD. Unmatched junction bases numbered 5, after V lost 0 bases and J lost 3 bases. The CDR3 spans 16 residues. CDR3 region: CAISESGGTGKETQYF. The CDR3, as DNA: TGTGCCATCAGTGAGTCGGGTGGGACAGGGAAAGAGACCCAGTACTTC.

This clonotype was detected many times. This rearrangement joins TRBV6-1 to TRBJ1-5; D not resolved. The CDR3 covers 14 residues. The germline gives CDR1 MNHNS, CDR2 SASEGT. Trimming cost V 6 bases and J 2 bases, with 11 bases left between them. For the CDR3, the DNA is TGTGCCAGCAGGGAGTGGAGGGGCAATCAGCCCCAGCATTTT. Protein sequence: CASREWRGNQPQHF.

This clonotype appeared many times. This chain connects TRBV25-1 to TRBJ1-2, with D possibly TRBD1 on 5 matching bases. This CDR3 comprises 14 residues. Germline CDR1 is MGHDK and CDR2 is SYGVNS. V lost 5 bases and J lost 2, with 12 bases in between. In nucleotides, the CDR3 is TGTGCCAGCAGTCTCCGGTGGGGGAACTATGGCTACACCTTC. This encodes CASSLRWGNYGYTF.

This rearrangement joins TRBV15 to TRBJ1-1; perhaps TRBD1 as D (5 bases). This CDR3 region has 14 residues. Germline lookup yields CDR1 LNHNV and CDR2 YYDKDF (reference sequence). Trimming stripped 4 bases from V and 3 bases from J, with 12 bases between. For the CDR3, the DNA is TGTGCCACCAGCACGGGACTAGGGGACACTGAAGCTTTCTTT. Amino acids: CATSTGLGDTEAFF.

The chain uses TRBV20-1 and TRBJ2-2, with no clear D. The V and J ends lost 3 bases and 0 bases respectively, with 5 bases between them. CDR1 and CDR2 from the germline V gene are DFQATT and SNEGSKA (reference sequence). The CDR3 runs 13 residues. CDR3 in amino acids: CSASRPNTGELFF. As DNA, the CDR3 is TGCAGTGCTAGCCGGCCGAACACCGGGGAGCTGTTTTTT.

In this sample, this clonotype turned up many times. The genes are TRBV18 and TRBJ1-1; a possible D gene is TRBD1 (6 bases). V was cut by 8 bases and J by 1 base, with 11 bases left in between. CDR3 length equals 13 residues. The germline V gene encodes CDR1 KGHSH and CDR2 LQKENI. The CDR3, as DNA: TGTGCCAGCAGCCCGGGACAGAACACTGAAGCTTTCTTT. Protein product: CASSPGQNTEAFF.

Notes on this clonotype: A clone one base away is much larger, so this may be a read error. The V gene is TRBV7-2, the J gene TRBJ2-7; 7 bases agree with TRBD1. The CDR3 runs 14 residues. From germline, CDR1 is SGHTA and CDR2 FQGNSA. Here the CDR3 DNA reads TGTGTCAGCAGTTCTCCTACAGGGGCGGGCGAGCAGTACTTC. This gives the protein CVSSSPTGAGEQYF.